This TCR beta chain was sequenced during a study of PD-L1 blockade in urothelial cancer. The time point is: peripheral blood 6 weeks after treatment start. Into every PCR, synthetic TCR analog templates were spiked. Produced via immunoSEQ multiplex PCR; TCRdb's table is partial and in-frame only. The sample records under 50,000 clones, 70% to 90% being singletons. Germline V gene lookup returns CDR1 KGHSH and CDR2 LQKENI. This CDR3 spans 15 amino acids. V shed 3 bases and J 2 bases; nucleotides not matched to a gene: 4. The source was PBMCs, collected around atezolizumab (anti-PD-L1) treatment. V and J are TRBV18 and TRBJ2-7, with 10 positions matching TRBD1. The receptor's source is a man between 60 and 70 years old with urothelial cancer. The CDR3, as DNA: TGTGCCAGCTCACCCGGGACAGGGGCCACCTACGAGCAGTACTTC. Translated: CASSPGTGATYEQYF.